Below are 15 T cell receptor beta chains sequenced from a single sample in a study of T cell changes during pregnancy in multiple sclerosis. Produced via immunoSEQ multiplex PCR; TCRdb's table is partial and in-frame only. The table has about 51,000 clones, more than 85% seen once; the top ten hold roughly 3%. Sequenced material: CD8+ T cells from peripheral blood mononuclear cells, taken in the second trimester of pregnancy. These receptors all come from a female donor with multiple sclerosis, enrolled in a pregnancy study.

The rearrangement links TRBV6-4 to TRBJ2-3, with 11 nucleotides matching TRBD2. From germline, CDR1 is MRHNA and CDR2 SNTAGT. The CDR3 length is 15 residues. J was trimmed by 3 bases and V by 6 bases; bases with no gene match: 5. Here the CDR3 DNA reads TGTGCCAGCAGCGATGGGACTAGCGGTACAGATACGCAGTATTTT. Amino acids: CASSDGTSGTDTQYF.

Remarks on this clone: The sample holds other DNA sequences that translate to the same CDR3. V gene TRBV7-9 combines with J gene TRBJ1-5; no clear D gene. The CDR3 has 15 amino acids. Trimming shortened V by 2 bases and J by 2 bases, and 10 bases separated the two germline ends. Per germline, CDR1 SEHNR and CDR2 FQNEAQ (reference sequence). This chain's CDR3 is CASSLSGFGNQPQHF. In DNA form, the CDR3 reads TGTGCCAGCAGCTTATCCGGGTTCGGCAATCAGCCCCAGCATTTT.

The CDR3 sequence is CASHSTGELFF. In DNA, the CDR3 is TGTGCTAGTCATTCCACCGGGGAGCTGTTTTTT. V is TRBV12-5 and J is TRBJ2-2; D is undetermined. The CDR3 is 11 residues long. Trimming removed 8 bases at V and 4 bases at J, with 5 bases between. Germline V CDR1 and CDR2: LGHNT, FRNRAP.

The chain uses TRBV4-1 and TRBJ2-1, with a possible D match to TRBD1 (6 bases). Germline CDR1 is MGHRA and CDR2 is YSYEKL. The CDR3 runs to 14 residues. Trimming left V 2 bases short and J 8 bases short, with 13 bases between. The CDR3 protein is CASSQLGQFDEQFF. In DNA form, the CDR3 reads TGCGCCAGCAGCCAACTCGGACAGTTCGATGAGCAGTTCTTC.

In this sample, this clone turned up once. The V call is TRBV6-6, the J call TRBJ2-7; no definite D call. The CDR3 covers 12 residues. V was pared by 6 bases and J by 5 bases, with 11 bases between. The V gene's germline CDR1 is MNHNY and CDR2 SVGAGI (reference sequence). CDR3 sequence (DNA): TGTGCCAGCAGCCCGAGGTTTGACGAGCAGTACTTC. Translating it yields CASSPRFDEQYF.

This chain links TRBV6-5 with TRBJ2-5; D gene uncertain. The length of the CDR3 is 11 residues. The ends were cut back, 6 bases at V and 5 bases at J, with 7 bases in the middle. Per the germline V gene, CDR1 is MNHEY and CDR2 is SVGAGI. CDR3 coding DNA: TGTGCCAGCAGAGAACGGGAGACCCAGTACTTC. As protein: CASRERETQYF.

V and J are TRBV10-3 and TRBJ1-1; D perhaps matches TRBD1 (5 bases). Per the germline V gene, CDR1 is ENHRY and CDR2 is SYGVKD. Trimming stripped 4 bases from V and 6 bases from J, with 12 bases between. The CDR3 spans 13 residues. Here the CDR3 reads CAISGSGGAEAFF. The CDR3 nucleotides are TGTGCCATCAGTGGGTCGGGGGGGGCTGAAGCTTTCTTT.

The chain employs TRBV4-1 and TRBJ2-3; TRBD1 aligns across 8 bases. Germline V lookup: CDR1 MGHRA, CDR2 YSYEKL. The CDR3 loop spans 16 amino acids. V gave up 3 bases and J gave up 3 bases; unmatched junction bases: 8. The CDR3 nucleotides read TGCGCCAGCAGCCAGATACAGGGGGTTGGAACAGATACGCAGTATTTT. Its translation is CASSQIQGVGTDTQYF.

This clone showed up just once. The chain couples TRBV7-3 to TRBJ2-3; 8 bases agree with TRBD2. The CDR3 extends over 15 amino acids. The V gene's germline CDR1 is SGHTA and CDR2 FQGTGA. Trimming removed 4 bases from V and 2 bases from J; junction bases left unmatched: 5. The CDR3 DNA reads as TGTGCCAGCAGCTCCAGCGGGGGCTACACAGATACGCAGTATTTT. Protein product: CASSSSGGYTDTQYF.

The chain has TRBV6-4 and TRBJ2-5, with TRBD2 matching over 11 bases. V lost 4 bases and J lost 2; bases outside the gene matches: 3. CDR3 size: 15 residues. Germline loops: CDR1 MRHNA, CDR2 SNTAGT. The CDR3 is CASSVTSGGQETQYF. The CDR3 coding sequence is TGTGCCAGCAGTGTTACTAGCGGGGGACAAGAGACCCAGTACTTC.

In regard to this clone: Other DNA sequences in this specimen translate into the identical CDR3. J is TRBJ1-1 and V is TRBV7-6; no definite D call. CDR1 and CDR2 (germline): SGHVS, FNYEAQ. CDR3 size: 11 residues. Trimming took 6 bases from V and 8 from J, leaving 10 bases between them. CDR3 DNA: TGTGCCAGCAGGGAAGGGAGCGAAGCTTTCTTT. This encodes CASREGSEAFF.

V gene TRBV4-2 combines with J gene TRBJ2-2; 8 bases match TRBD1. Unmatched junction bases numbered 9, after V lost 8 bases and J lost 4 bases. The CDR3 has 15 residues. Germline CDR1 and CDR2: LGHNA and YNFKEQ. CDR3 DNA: TGTGCCAGCGCTCGGAGACAGGGGAGCACCGGGGAGCTGTTTTTT. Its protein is CASARRQGSTGELFF.

As DNA, the CDR3 is TGTGCCAGCAGTTTAACCCGGGACAGGGGTTTCTATGGCTACACCTTC. This sequence encodes CASSLTRDRGFYGYTF. The rearrangement uses TRBV27 and TRBJ1-2, with 10 bases aligning to TRBD1. The germline V gene encodes CDR1 MNHEY and CDR2 SMNVEV (reference sequence). The J segment lost 4 bases and the V segment lost 2 bases, leaving 7 bases of the junction unmatched. The CDR3 extends over 16 amino acids.

The CDR3 protein is CASSADSFTYEQYF. The DNA of the CDR3 is TGTGCCAGCAGCGCGGACAGCTTCACCTACGAGCAGTACTTC. The V gene is TRBV9, the J gene TRBJ2-7; TRBD1 might be the D (6 bases). Germline values: CDR1 SGDLS, CDR2 YYNGEE. Trimming left V 3 bases short and J 2 bases short, with 12 bases between. The length of the CDR3 is 14 residues.

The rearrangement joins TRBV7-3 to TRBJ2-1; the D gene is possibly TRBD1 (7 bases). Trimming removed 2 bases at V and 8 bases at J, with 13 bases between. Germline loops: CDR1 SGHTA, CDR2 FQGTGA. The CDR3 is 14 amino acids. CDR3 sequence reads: CASSLGQGGDEQFF. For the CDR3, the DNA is TGTGCCAGCAGCTTAGGGCAGGGGGGCGATGAGCAGTTCTTC.